This T cell receptor beta chain was retrieved from a study of shared clonotypes between healthy human individuals. This CDR3 contains 18 residues. The germline V and J ends were trimmed by 1 base and 5 bases, with 21 bases remaining between them. CDR1 and CDR2 from the germline V gene are SGDLS and YYNGEE. The method was immunoSEQ multiplex PCR; TCRdb's version includes in-frame clones alone and lacks a portion of them. Found here are some 2,000,000 clones, more than 90% of them singletons; the top ten hold roughly 0.13%. V and J are TRBV9 and TRBJ2-2, with D tentatively TRBD1 (5 bases). This sequence originates from a man aged 18-30 years in good health. Sequences were obtained from naive CD4+ T cells sorted from blood. As to subset: CD45RA+ positively selected. The CDR3 is CASSVTPPQDDLTGELFF. CDR3 nucleotide sequence: TGTGCCAGCAGCGTAACCCCTCCACAGGACGATTTAACCGGGGAGCTGTTTTTT.